This TCR beta chain derives from a study of tumor and adjacent non-tumor tissue in lung cancer. The study, taken as a whole, reports: Tumor TCR diversity, when higher, was linked to shorter survival.

This sample's RNA came from whole unsorted tissue. Donors were chemotherapy-naive, newly diagnosed lung cancer surgical patients in China, August–late 2014. The CDR3 totals 16 residues. Three rounds of nested PCR, following a modified ARM-PCR protocol, produced the TCRbeta library. TCRdb analysed the multiplex PCR reads with MiXCR anew, one entry per CDR3 protein. Among 110,000 or so distinct CDR3 sequences listed, about 75% were seen once. With respect to this clonotype: No antigen is known for it. A clone one base away is much larger, so this may be a read error.

This rearrangement joins TRBV12-3 or TRBV12-4 to TRBJ1-2; 7 bases are a match to TRBD1. Specimen: lung tumor tissue. The clonotype originates from an older woman with non-small cell lung cancer. CDR3 amino acids: CASRLVPGQPAYGYAF. CDR3 bases: TGTGCCAGCAGACTCGTACCGGGACAGCCTGCCTATGGCTACGCCTTC.